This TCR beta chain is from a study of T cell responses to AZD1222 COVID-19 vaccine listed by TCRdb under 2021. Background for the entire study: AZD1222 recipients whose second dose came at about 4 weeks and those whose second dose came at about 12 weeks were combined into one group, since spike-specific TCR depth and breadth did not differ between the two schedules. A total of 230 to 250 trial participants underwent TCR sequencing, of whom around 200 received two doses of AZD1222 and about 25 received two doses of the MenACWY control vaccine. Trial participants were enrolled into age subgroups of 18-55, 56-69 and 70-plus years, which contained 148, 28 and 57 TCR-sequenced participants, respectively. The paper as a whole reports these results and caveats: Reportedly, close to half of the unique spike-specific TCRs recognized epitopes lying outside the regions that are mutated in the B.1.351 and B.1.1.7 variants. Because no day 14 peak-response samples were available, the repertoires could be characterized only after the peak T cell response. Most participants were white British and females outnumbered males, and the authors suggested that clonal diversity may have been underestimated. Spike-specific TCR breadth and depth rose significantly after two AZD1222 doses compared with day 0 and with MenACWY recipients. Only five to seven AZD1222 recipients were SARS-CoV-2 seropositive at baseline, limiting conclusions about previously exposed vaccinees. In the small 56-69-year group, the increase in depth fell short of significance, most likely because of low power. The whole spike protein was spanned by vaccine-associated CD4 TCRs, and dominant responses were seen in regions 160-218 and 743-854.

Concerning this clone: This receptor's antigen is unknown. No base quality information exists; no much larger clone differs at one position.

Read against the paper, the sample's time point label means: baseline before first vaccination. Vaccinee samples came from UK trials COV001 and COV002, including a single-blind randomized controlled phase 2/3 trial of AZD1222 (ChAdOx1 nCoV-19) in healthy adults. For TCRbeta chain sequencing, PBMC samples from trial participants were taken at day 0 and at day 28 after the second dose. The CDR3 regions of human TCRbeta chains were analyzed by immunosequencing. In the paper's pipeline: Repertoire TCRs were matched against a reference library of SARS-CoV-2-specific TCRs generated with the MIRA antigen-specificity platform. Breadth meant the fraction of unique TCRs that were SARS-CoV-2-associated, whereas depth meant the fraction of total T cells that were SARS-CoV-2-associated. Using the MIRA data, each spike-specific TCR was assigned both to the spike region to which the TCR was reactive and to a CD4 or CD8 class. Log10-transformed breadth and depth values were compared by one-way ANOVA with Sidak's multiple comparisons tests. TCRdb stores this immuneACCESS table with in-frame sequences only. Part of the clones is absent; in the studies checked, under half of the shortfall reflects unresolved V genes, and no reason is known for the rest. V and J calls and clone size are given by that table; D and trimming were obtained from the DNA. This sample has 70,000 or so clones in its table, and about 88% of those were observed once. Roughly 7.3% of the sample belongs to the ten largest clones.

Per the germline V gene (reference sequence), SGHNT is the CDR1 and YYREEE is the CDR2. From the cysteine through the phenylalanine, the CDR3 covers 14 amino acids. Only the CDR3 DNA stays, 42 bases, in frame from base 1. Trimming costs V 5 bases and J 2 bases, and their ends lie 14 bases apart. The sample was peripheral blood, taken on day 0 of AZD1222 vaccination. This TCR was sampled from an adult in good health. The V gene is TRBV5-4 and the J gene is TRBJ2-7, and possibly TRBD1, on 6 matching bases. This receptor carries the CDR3 CASSSSRDTYEQYF. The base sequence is TGTGCCAGCAGTTCGTCCCGGGACACCTACGAGCAGTACTTC.